The following is a T cell receptor (beta chain) sequence with its context. The antigen remains undetermined. The data are from a study of cytomegalovirus exposure and HLA in healthy donors. The PCR employed 60 Vbeta primers together with 13 Jbeta primers. Some clones are missing from TCRdb's copy, which holds only in-frame ones; the method was immunoSEQ multiplex PCR. The sample data list 150,000 or so clones. This CDR3 contains 14 residues. CDR1 and CDR2 from the germline V gene are LNHDA and SQIVND (reference sequence). Trimming removed 2 bases at V and 1 base at J, with 8 bases between. The study's findings and limits: There were some public TCRs occurring in many donors, but most TCR sequences were rare.

The rearrangement uses TRBV19 and TRBJ1-1; no clear D gene. Material for sequencing was PBMCs. The receptor was derived from a woman in her sixties or seventies in good health and CMV-seronegative. The CDR3 protein is CASSIMGPNTEAFF. In DNA, the CDR3 is TGTGCCAGTAGTATAATGGGCCCGAACACTGAAGCTTTCTTT. The complete variable domain, with remaining parts taken from reference TRBV19 and TRBJ1-1, reads DGGITQSPKYLFRKEGQNVTLSCEQNLNHDAMYWYRQDPGQGLRLIYYSQIVNDFQKGDIAEGYSVSREKKESFPLTVTSAQKNPTAFYLCASSIMGPNTEAFFGQGTRLTVV.